The sequence of this TCR beta chain was determined in a study of identical twins. Study outcomes and limitations: Insertions were fewer in abundant cord blood beta clonotypes, whereas memory repertoires showed none of this pattern.

This clonotype was detected a few times. Its matching antigen is unknown. V was cut by 0 bases and J by 7 bases, with 13 bases left in between. The CDR3 covers 16 residues. From germline, CDR1 is MNHEY and CDR2 SMNVEV (reference sequence). TCRdb fed the 5' RACE reads into MiXCR, producing one record per CDR3 protein. The sample holds hundreds of thousands of distinct CDR3 sequences; roughly 7% are singletons and the top ten take 3.6%. This same sample was also part of a study on yellow fever vaccine responses in identical twins.

This clonotype was obtained from a woman between 18 and 29 years old in good health. The gene calls are TRBV27 and TRBJ1-6; D may be TRBD1 (5 bases). Source material: memory (CD45RO+) T cells sorted from blood. The CDR3 is CASSLSLTPGNSPLHF. The CDR3 DNA follows: TGTGCCAGCAGTTTATCGCTGACTCCAGGGAATTCACCCCTCCACTTT.